This T cell receptor (beta chain) was captured in a study of Ad26.COV2.S vaccination and SARS-CoV-2 variants. Germline CDR1 reads SGHRS; CDR2 reads YFSETQ. CDR3 size: 15 residues. Trimming left V 5 bases short and J 7 bases short, with 22 bases between. Described treatment: around 19 received Ad26.COV2.S at low or high dose, single or two shots; five or six received placebo; per-sample allocation not given. Samples analyzed were those drawn on day 63 after the first vaccine or placebo injection. Assay: immunoSEQ multiplex PCR; the TCRdb copy retains only in-frame clones and omits some. The table has 400,000 to 450,000 clones, around nine tenths seen once.

The sample in question was peripheral blood, obtained in a trial of Ad26.COV2.S vaccine versus placebo. The clonotype originates from a person aged 18 to 59 who received the Ad26.COV2.S COVID-19 vaccine or a placebo. The chain recombines TRBV5-1 with TRBJ2-7; D is possibly TRBD1 (5 bases). The DNA of the CDR3 is TGCGCCAGCAGTAGATCCCCCAAGGGGAAAGGTGAGCAGTACTTC. Translating it yields CASSRSPKGKGEQYF.